This T cell receptor (beta chain) was captured in a study of CD8+ T cells in alopecia areata. In its sample, this clone was seen a few times. Its antigen is still unknown. Germline V gives CDR1 MNHNY, CDR2 SVGAGI (reference sequence). This CDR3 contains 14 residues. Study-wide points: The study found higher clonality in lesional than normal scalp, especially in alopecia totalis/universalis.

Extracted RNA was reverse transcribed into cDNA, the sequencing template. Libraries were prepared by immunoSEQ multiplex PCR; TCRdb keeps only in-frame clonotypes and omits some of them. The sample shows roughly 250,000 clones, 67% of them seen only once. This TCR derives from a human donor with alopecia areata. The chain combines TRBV6-6 with TRBJ2-5; 10 bases match TRBD1. The J call is uncertain, as TRBJ2-7 better fits the DNA end. Here the sequenced sample was CD4+ T cells sorted from blood, taken at week 0. CDR3 residues: CASRPRTGGYEQYF. DNA for the CDR3: TGTGCCAGCAGGCCAAGGACAGGGGGCTACGAGCAGTACTTC.